A single sample is the source of the 7 T cell receptor beta chains below, sequenced in a study of molecular identifiers for immune sequencing clone quantification. Each CDR3 protein gets one entry after TCRdb re-called the PCR reads with MiXCR. The data contain about 36,000 distinct CDR3 sequences, 15% to 20% of them seen just once; the ten biggest clones take up more than 6.5%. The sequenced sample was naive CD8+ T cells from blood, with Jurkat cell RNA spiked in. Subset given: FACS-sorted CD8+CD4-CCR7+CD45RA+ naive T cells. The receptors were gathered from a human donor in good health. Some libraries in this study had Jurkat cell RNA spiked in.

This clonotype has a count of ten or more. The CDR3 DNA sequence: TGTGCCAGCAGCCCATGGACAGGAAGCTCCTACGAGCAGTACTTC. It encodes CASSPWTGSSYEQYF. V gene TRBV7-9 combines with J gene TRBJ2-7, with 7 bases lining up with TRBD1. The V gene end was trimmed by 5 bases and the J gene end by 0 bases; junction bases not matched to a gene: 7. Germline V gene data show CDR1 as SEHNR and CDR2 as FQNEAQ (reference sequence). The CDR3 is 15 residues long.

For this clonotype: A much larger clone is a single base away; this may be a read error. The V and J genes are TRBV7-2 and TRBJ2-1; no firm D call. This CDR3 contains 12 residues. Germline lookup yields CDR1 SGHTA and CDR2 FQGNSA. The CDR3: CASSLGFTEQLF. The CDR3 region has the DNA TGTGCCAGCAGCTTAGGGTTCACAGAGCAGCTCTTC.

This clonotype was found many times. The V gene is TRBV12-3 or TRBV12-4, the J gene TRBJ2-7; D could derive from TRBD1 or TRBD2 (6 bases each). V shed 5 bases and J shed 4 bases, with 15 bases lying between them. The CDR3 runs 14 residues. In DNA form, the CDR3 reads TGTGCCAGCAGTGGAGAAGGGGGGTCGTACGAGCAGTACTTC. It translates to CASSGEGGSYEQYF.

Comment on this clonotype: One base away lies a much larger clone, so this may be a sequencing read error. The CDR3 DNA is TGTGCCAGCAGTCAACCGGACAGTTCCAAGCGGGATGACGATACGCAGTATTTT. Translated, it gives CASSQPDSSKRDDDTQYF. The genes are TRBV28 and TRBJ2-3; TRBD2 might be the D (7 bases). This CDR3 has 18 amino acids. CDR1 is MDHEN, CDR2 SYDVKM, per germline. The V gene lost 5 bases and the J gene lost 6 bases, with 27 bases spanning the gap.

The chain combines TRBV28 with TRBJ2-3, with D possibly TRBD2 on 5 matching bases. The germline CDR1 and CDR2 sequences are MDHEN and SYDVKM. V gave up 7 bases and J gave up 0 bases, with 14 bases separating them. This CDR3 is 15 amino acids long. DNA for the CDR3: TGTGCCAGCAAGGTCGTCACGGGAAGCACAGATACGCAGTATTTT. This gives the protein CASKVVTGSTDTQYF.

This clonotype was found many times. V is TRBV2 and J is TRBJ2-2; D gene uncertain. V lost 6 bases and J lost 3, with 8 bases in between. Germline CDR1 reads SNHLY; CDR2 reads FYNNEI. CDR3 size: 13 residues. The CDR3 loop is CASRGIDTGELFF. CDR3 nucleotides: TGTGCCAGCAGGGGGATTGACACCGGGGAGCTGTTTTTT.

This clonotype has at least ten counts. A read error may produce the germline difference seen at one junction end. The genes are TRBV11-2 and TRBJ2-1; 7 bases fit TRBD2. This CDR3 comprises 14 residues. The germline V gene encodes CDR1 SGHAT and CDR2 FQNNGV. The CDR3 DNA follows: TGTGCCAGCAGCTTAGTGGGGAGGGTGGATGAACAGTTCTTC. Amino acid sequence: CASSLVGRVDEQFF.